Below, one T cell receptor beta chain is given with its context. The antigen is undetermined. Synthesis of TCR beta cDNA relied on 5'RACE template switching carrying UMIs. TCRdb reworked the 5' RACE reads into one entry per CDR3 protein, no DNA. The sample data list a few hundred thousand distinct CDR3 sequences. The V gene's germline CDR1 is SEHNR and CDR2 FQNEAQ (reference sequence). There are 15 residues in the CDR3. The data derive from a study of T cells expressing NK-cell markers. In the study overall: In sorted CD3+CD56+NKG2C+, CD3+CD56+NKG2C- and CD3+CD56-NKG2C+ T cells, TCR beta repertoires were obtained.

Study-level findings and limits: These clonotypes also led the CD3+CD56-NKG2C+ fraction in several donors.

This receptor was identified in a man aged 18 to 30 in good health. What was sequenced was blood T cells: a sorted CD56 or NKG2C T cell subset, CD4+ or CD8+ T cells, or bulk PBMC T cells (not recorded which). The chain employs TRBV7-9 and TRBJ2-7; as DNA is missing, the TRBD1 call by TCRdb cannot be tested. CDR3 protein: CASSPGTGRGDEQYF.